This T cell receptor (beta chain) was profiled in a study of monozygotic twins with inflammatory bowel disease. Germline V CDR1 and CDR2: SGHTA, FQGNSA. CDR3 length equals 15 residues. TCRdb re-called the 5' RACE reads and catalogs CDR3 proteins one per entry, DNA excluded. The listing records 420,000 or so distinct CDR3 sequences. The sequence came from a human donor with ulcerative colitis or Crohn's disease, or a healthy co-twin of an affected twin (not recorded which). The sequenced sample was blood. The V and J genes are TRBV7-2 and TRBJ1-1; as DNA is missing, the TRBD1 call by TCRdb cannot be tested. CDR3 loop: CASSARQVPNTEAFF.